Given below is one T cell receptor (beta chain) in context. Its antigen remains unknown. These data come from a study of CD8+CD57+ T cells in acquired aplastic anemia. Profiles of TCR beta VDJ and CDR3 were generated from a genomic DNA template. TCRdb redid the calling of the reads with MiXCR, one entry per CDR3 protein. The table includes about 200,000 distinct CDR3 sequences, over 55% detected once. Findings and caveats of the study: Both patients and controls carried the same twenty-nine CD8+ CDR3 sequences.

Germline CDR1 and CDR2: SGDLS and YYNGEE. The CDR3 sequence is 14 residues long. The ends lost 0 bases at V and 5 bases at J; junction bases unmatched: 2. It was patients with CD8+CD57+ cell expansion by flow cytometry who were chosen for sequencing. Every patient presented with severe acquired aplastic anemia. Each patient gave a blood sample that was collected before any therapy had been received. V gene TRBV9 combines with J gene TRBJ2-1, with 7 bases identical to TRBD2. The TCR was taken from a human donor with aplastic anemia. Sequencing was done on a sample of sorted CD4+, CD8+, or CD8+CD57+ T cells (not recorded which) from PBMCs. The CDR3 is CASSVDRGDNEQFF. CDR3 nucleotides: TGTGCCAGCAGCGTAGACCGGGGGGACAATGAGCAGTTCTTC.